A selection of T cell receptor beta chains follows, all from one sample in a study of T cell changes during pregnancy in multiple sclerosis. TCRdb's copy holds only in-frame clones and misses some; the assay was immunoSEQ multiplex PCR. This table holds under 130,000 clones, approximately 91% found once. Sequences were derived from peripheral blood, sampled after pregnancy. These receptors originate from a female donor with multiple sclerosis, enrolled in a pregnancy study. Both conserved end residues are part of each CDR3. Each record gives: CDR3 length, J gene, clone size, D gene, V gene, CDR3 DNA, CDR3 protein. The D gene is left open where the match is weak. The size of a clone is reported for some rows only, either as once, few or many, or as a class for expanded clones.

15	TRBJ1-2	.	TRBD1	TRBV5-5	TGTGCCAGCAGCTTCGAGACAGGGGCGCACTATGGCTACACCTTC	CASSFETGAHYGYTF
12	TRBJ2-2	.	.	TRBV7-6	TGTGCCAGCAGCCAGACAGCCGGGGAGCTGTTTTTT	CASSQTAGELFF
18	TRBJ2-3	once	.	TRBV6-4	TGTGCCAGGGGGCAGGGGAAGAAGGAGGAGCGGAACACAGATACGCAGTATTTT	CARGQGKKEERNTDTQYF
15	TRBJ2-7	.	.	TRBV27	TGTGCCAGCAGCCAGATACAGGGTCCCAAGAACGAGCAGTACTTC	CASSQIQGPKNEQYF
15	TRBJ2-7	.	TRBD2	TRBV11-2	TGTGCCAGCAGCTTAGACCGGGGGGGGTTCCACGAGCAGTACTTC	CASSLDRGGFHEQYF
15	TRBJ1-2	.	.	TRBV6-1	TGTGCCAGCAGTGTACGACAGAATACTAACTATGGCTACACCTTC	CASSVRQNTNYGYTF
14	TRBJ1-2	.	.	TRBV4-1	TGCGCCAGCAGCCAAGAGGGGACTTATTATGGCTACACCTTC	CASSQEGTYYGYTF
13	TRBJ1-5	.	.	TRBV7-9	TGTGCCAGCAGCTTCGGGTTAGATCAGCCCCAGCATTTT	CASSFGLDQPQHF
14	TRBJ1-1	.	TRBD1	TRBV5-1	TGCGCCAGCCAGTTTGGGACAGACTTTACTGAAGCTTTCTTT	CASQFGTDFTEAFF
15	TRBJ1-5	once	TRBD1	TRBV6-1	TGTGCCAGCAATAATGAGGACAGGGCCAATCAGCCCCAGCATTTT	CASNNEDRANQPQHF
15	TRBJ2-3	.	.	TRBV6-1	TGTGCCAGCAGTAAACTGCAAGGGGGCACAGATACGCAGTATTTT	CASSKLQGGTDTQYF
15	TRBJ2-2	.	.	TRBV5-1	TGCGCCAGCAGCTTGAAGGGCGGGGACGCCGGGGAGCTGTTTTTT	CASSLKGGDAGELFF
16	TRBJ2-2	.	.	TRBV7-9	TGTGCCAGCAGCTCCAACAGGATCCTCAACACCGGGGAGCTGTTTTTT	CASSSNRILNTGELFF
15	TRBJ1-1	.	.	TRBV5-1	TGCGCCAGCAGCTTGTCCCCAACAGGAGATACTGAAGCTTTCTTT	CASSLSPTGDTEAFF
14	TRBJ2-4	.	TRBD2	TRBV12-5	TGTGCTAGTGCTCTAAGCGGGGGGCAAAACATTCAGTACTTC	CASALSGGQNIQYF